These T cell receptor beta chains were read from a single sample in a study of blood T cell repertoires in COVID-19. Generated by immunoSEQ multiplex PCR, the TCRdb table keeps only in-frame clones and is missing some. The sample records more than 150,000 clones, 81% being singletons. The sequencing input was peripheral blood. Receptors originate from a woman older than 75 with COVID-19, enrolled during active disease. CDR3s include the opening cysteine and the closing phenylalanine or tryptophan. Fields, in order: CDR3 length, V gene, D gene, J gene, clone size, CDR3 protein, CDR3 DNA. D genes are given only for firm matches. Expanded clones are given a class, and other clones once, few, many or no size at all.

cdr3_length: 14; v_call: TRBV19; d_call: .; j_call: TRBJ1-3; clone_size: many; cdr3_aa: CASSPTAIGNTIYF; cdr3_nt: TGTGCCAGTAGTCCGACAGCGATCGGAAACACCATATATTTT
cdr3_length: 16; v_call: TRBV2; d_call: TRBD1; j_call: TRBJ1-6; clone_size: .; cdr3_aa: CASSLQGALYNSPLHF; cdr3_nt: TGTGCCAGCAGTTTACAGGGGGCCCTGTATAATTCACCCCTCCACTTT
cdr3_length: 14; v_call: TRBV11-2; d_call: TRBD2; j_call: TRBJ2-3; clone_size: .; cdr3_aa: CASSLRLAADTQYF; cdr3_nt: TGTGCCAGCAGCTTACGGCTAGCGGCAGATACGCAGTATTTT
cdr3_length: 14; v_call: TRBV18; d_call: TRBD1; j_call: TRBJ2-2; clone_size: .; cdr3_aa: CASSPGQYTGELFF; cdr3_nt: TGTGCCAGCTCACCGGGACAGTACACCGGGGAGCTGTTTTTT
cdr3_length: 14; v_call: TRBV19; d_call: .; j_call: TRBJ1-2; clone_size: many; cdr3_aa: CASNDAPGGMGYTF; cdr3_nt: TGTGCCAGTAACGACGCTCCTGGAGGGATGGGCTACACCTTC
cdr3_length: 14; v_call: TRBV30; d_call: .; j_call: TRBJ1-2; clone_size: few; cdr3_aa: CAWKEVSRGHGYTF; cdr3_nt: TGTGCCTGGAAAGAGGTCTCCCGGGGTCATGGCTACACCTTC
cdr3_length: 16; v_call: TRBV4-2; d_call: TRBD2; j_call: TRBJ2-1; clone_size: .; cdr3_aa: CASSQLAGGPNNEQFF; cdr3_nt: TGTGCCAGCAGCCAGCTAGCGGGGGGGCCGAACAATGAGCAGTTCTTC
cdr3_length: 15; v_call: TRBV18; d_call: TRBD1; j_call: TRBJ1-4; clone_size: once; cdr3_aa: CASSPQGQGYEKLFF; cdr3_nt: TGTGCCAGCTCACCACAAGGACAGGGGTATGAAAAACTGTTTTTT
cdr3_length: 16; v_call: TRBV6-1; d_call: TRBD1; j_call: TRBJ1-2; clone_size: .; cdr3_aa: CASSEAFGTANYGYTF; cdr3_nt: TGTGCCAGCAGTGAAGCGTTTGGGACAGCCAACTATGGCTACACCTTC
cdr3_length: 14; v_call: TRBV5-6; d_call: .; j_call: TRBJ2-3; clone_size: .; cdr3_aa: CASSGWEFTDTQYF; cdr3_nt: TGTGCCAGCAGCGGGTGGGAGTTCACAGATACGCAGTATTTT
cdr3_length: 20; v_call: TRBV7-8; d_call: TRBD1; j_call: TRBJ2-6; clone_size: .; cdr3_aa: CASSYRTGALWSSGANVLTF; cdr3_nt: TGTGCCAGCAGCTACCGGACAGGGGCGCTTTGGTCATCTGGGGCCAACGTCCTGACTTTC
cdr3_length: 17; v_call: TRBV7-9; d_call: TRBD1; j_call: TRBJ2-7; clone_size: .; cdr3_aa: CASSIWTGDWKGYEQYF; cdr3_nt: TGTGCCAGCAGCATATGGACAGGGGATTGGAAGGGCTACGAGCAGTACTTC
cdr3_length: 13; v_call: TRBV7-9; d_call: .; j_call: TRBJ2-5; clone_size: .; cdr3_aa: CASSPDGGETQYF; cdr3_nt: TGTGCCAGCAGCCCAGACGGCGGGGAGACCCAGTACTTC
cdr3_length: 14; v_call: TRBV6-5; d_call: .; j_call: TRBJ2-7; clone_size: .; cdr3_aa: CASTRGPDHDEQYF; cdr3_nt: TGTGCCAGCACCAGGGGCCCCGATCACGACGAGCAGTACTTC
cdr3_length: 16; v_call: TRBV5-1; d_call: .; j_call: TRBJ2-3; clone_size: .; cdr3_aa: CASSFSVGVGTDTQYF; cdr3_nt: TGCGCCAGCAGCTTTTCGGTAGGGGTTGGCACAGATACGCAGTATTTT
cdr3_length: 15; v_call: TRBV7-8; d_call: .; j_call: TRBJ2-1; clone_size: .; cdr3_aa: CASSLDGLTYNEQFF; cdr3_nt: TGTGCCAGCAGCTTAGACGGACTCACCTACAATGAGCAGTTCTTC
cdr3_length: 14; v_call: TRBV7-3; d_call: TRBD2; j_call: TRBJ2-2; clone_size: .; cdr3_aa: CASSPGTSGGELFF; cdr3_nt: TGTGCCAGCAGCCCTGGGACTAGCGGGGGGGAGCTGTTTTTT
cdr3_length: 17; v_call: TRBV4-1; d_call: TRBD1; j_call: TRBJ1-5; clone_size: .; cdr3_aa: CASSQDPGTGSHQPQHF; cdr3_nt: TGCGCCAGCAGCCAGGACCCGGGGACAGGGTCTCATCAGCCCCAGCATTTT
cdr3_length: 16; v_call: TRBV4-3; d_call: .; j_call: TRBJ1-2; clone_size: .; cdr3_aa: CASSQDPYSANYGYTF; cdr3_nt: TGCGCCAGCAGCCAAGATCCCTACTCCGCTAACTATGGCTACACCTTC
cdr3_length: 16; v_call: TRBV13; d_call: .; j_call: TRBJ1-3; clone_size: once; cdr3_aa: CASSRRQVSLGNTIYF; cdr3_nt: TGTGCCAGCAGCAGACGACAGGTATCCCTTGGAAACACCATATATTTT
cdr3_length: 14; v_call: TRBV3-1/TRBV3-2; d_call: TRBD1; j_call: TRBJ1-1; clone_size: once; cdr3_aa: CASSLSGQGGVAFF; cdr3_nt: TGTGCCAGCAGCCTTAGCGGACAGGGTGGGGTAGCTTTCTTT
cdr3_length: 14; v_call: TRBV7-2; d_call: .; j_call: TRBJ2-2; clone_size: few; cdr3_aa: CASSLYRNTGELFF; cdr3_nt: TGTGCCAGCAGCTTATATAGGAACACCGGGGAGCTGTTTTTT
cdr3_length: 14; v_call: TRBV6-5; d_call: TRBD1; j_call: TRBJ1-2; clone_size: .; cdr3_aa: CASSLTGGASGYTF; cdr3_nt: TGTGCCAGCAGCCTTACAGGGGGCGCGAGCGGCTACACCTTC
cdr3_length: 15; v_call: TRBV27; d_call: TRBD2; j_call: TRBJ2-7; clone_size: .; cdr3_aa: CASSLLSGSSYEQYF; cdr3_nt: TGTGCCAGCAGTTTATTGAGCGGGAGCTCCTACGAGCAGTACTTC
cdr3_length: 14; v_call: TRBV19; d_call: .; j_call: TRBJ1-6; clone_size: few; cdr3_aa: CASTRSYPNSPLHF; cdr3_nt: TGTGCCAGTACCCGGAGTTATCCGAATTCACCCCTCCACTTT
cdr3_length: 14; v_call: TRBV4-2; d_call: .; j_call: TRBJ2-5; clone_size: .; cdr3_aa: CASSQALGLETQYF; cdr3_nt: TGTGCCAGCAGCCAAGCACTAGGCCTAGAGACCCAGTACTTC
cdr3_length: 13; v_call: TRBV5-1; d_call: .; j_call: TRBJ2-5; clone_size: .; cdr3_aa: CASSLYSEETQYF; cdr3_nt: TGCGCCAGCAGCTTGTACTCGGAAGAGACCCAGTACTTC
cdr3_length: 16; v_call: TRBV21-1; d_call: .; j_call: TRBJ1-2; clone_size: .; cdr3_aa: CASSKLCGTDNYGYTF; cdr3_nt: TGTGCCAGCAGCAAACTATGCGGGACCGATAACTATGGCTACACCTTC